A single sample gave rise to the 22 T cell receptor beta chains below, sequenced in a study of blood T cell repertoires in COVID-19. Clones were read by immunoSEQ multiplex PCR, and TCRdb kept only the in-frame ones, dropping some. Of more than 300,000 clones in the sample, more than 85% were seen once. Sequencing used PBMCs or T cells enriched from blood (not recorded which). The receptors here all came from a woman aged 40 to 49 who had been exposed to COVID-19.

The chain recombines TRBV3-1 (or the pseudogene TRBV3-2) with TRBJ1-1; D is possibly TRBD1 (5 bases). Trimming cost V 7 bases and J 11 bases, with 17 bases left between them. The CDR3 extends over 12 amino acids. CDR1 is LGHDT and CDR2 is YNNKEL in the germline V gene (reference sequence). In DNA, the CDR3 is TGTGCCAGCACCCGGATGGGGGGTACGGCTTTCTTT. Its translation is CASTRMGGTAFF.

The DNA of the CDR3 is TGCGCCAGCAGCCAGGGACAGAGGGGGGATATTCGGGGCTACACCTTC. Translation: CASSQGQRGDIRGYTF. The gene calls are TRBV5-1 and TRBJ1-2, with 7 bases aligning to TRBD1. CDR1 is SGHRS and CDR2 is YFSETQ in the germline V gene. Unmatched junction bases numbered 17, after V lost 4 bases and J lost 8 bases. This CDR3 comprises 16 residues. Full variable domain (remainder filled in from reference TRBV5-1 and TRBJ1-2): KAGVTQTPRYLIKTRGQQVTLSCSPISGHRSVSWYQQTPGQGLQFLFEYFSETQRNKGNFPGRFSGRQFSNSRSEMNVSTLELGDSALYLCASSQGQRGDIRGYTFGSGTRLTVV.

This sequence joins TRBV11-2 and TRBJ2-2; no definite D call. The V gene's germline CDR1 is SGHAT and CDR2 FQNNGV. V was cut by 5 bases and J by 8 bases, with 6 bases left in between. The CDR3 has 11 amino acids. The DNA for the CDR3 is TGTGCCAGCAGCACTGTAGGGGAGCTGTTTTTT. Its translation is CASSTVGELFF.

In its sample, this clone was seen once. The sample holds other DNA sequences that translate to the same CDR3. The chain is built from TRBV18 and TRBJ1-2, with 7 bases identical to TRBD1. CDR3 length: 13 residues. Per germline, CDR1 KGHSH and CDR2 LQKENI. The junction had 4 bases not matched to a gene; V was cut back by 3 bases and J by 6 bases. The CDR3 reads CASSPGQGDGYTF. The CDR3 DNA reads as TGTGCCAGCTCACCGGGCCAGGGGGATGGCTACACCTTC.

This clone was picked up one time. The chain recombines TRBV5-5 with TRBJ1-3; D gene ambiguous. Germline V gives CDR1 SGHKS, CDR2 YYEKEE (reference sequence). CDR3 size: 18 residues. Trimming pared 2 bases from V and 0 bases from J, leaving 18 bases between. CDR3 coding DNA: TGTGCCAGCAGCTTCAATCCTATATCGGGGAGCTCTGGAAACACCATATATTTT. It specifies CASSFNPISGSSGNTIYF.

V is TRBV12-3 or TRBV12-4 and J is TRBJ1-2; 7 bases match TRBD1. This CDR3 spans 13 amino acids. After removal of 5 bases from V and 4 bases from J, the junction contained 4 bases not matched to a gene. The CDR3 loop is CASSQTGVYGYTF. CDR3 sequence (DNA): TGTGCCAGCAGTCAAACAGGGGTCTATGGCTACACCTTC.

V is TRBV27 and J is TRBJ2-1; 7 bases match TRBD1. Germline V gene lookup returns CDR1 MNHEY and CDR2 SMNVEV (reference sequence). The CDR3 loop spans 14 amino acids. J lost 6 bases, V lost 5 bases, and 7 bases had no gene match. CDR3 sequence: CASSPRQGLNEQFF. The CDR3 DNA reads as TGTGCCAGCAGTCCACGACAGGGTCTCAATGAGCAGTTCTTC.

The chain carries TRBV5-1 and TRBJ1-1, with 8 bases aligning to TRBD1. Germline loops: CDR1 SGHRS, CDR2 YFSETQ. The CDR3 extends over 15 amino acids. V gave up 3 bases and J gave up 4 bases; unmatched junction bases: 8. The CDR3 protein is CASSSGQVLSTEAFF. The CDR3 bases are TGCGCCAGCAGCTCGGGACAGGTTTTGAGCACTGAAGCTTTCTTT.

The chain couples TRBV2 to TRBJ1-6, with 7 bases aligning to TRBD1. The length of the CDR3 is 14 residues. After removal of 6 bases from V and 7 bases from J, the junction contained 6 bases not matched to a gene. CDR1 and CDR2 (germline): SNHLY, FYNNEI. This CDR3 is CASSQTTGNSPLHF. DNA of the CDR3: TGTGCCAGCAGCCAAACGACAGGGAATTCACCCCTCCACTTT.

The genes are TRBV5-1 and TRBJ1-4; TRBD1 is a possible D gene (5 bases). Trimming removed 0 bases at V and 5 bases at J, with 8 bases between. Per the germline V gene, CDR1 is SGHRS and CDR2 is YFSETQ. This CDR3 contains 14 residues. The CDR3 DNA is TGCGCCAGCAGCTTGGGGCCAGGGAATGAAAAACTGTTTTTT. This encodes CASSLGPGNEKLFF.

The chain uses TRBV5-6 and TRBJ1-4; 8 bases line up with TRBD1. Germline assignment: CDR1 SGHDT and CDR2 YYEEEE. CDR3 length: 16 amino acids. The J segment lost 7 bases and the V segment lost 5 bases, leaving 13 bases of the junction unmatched. For the CDR3, the DNA is TGTGCCAGCAGGTACAGTTTGGACAGGGATGGTGAAAAACTGTTTTTT. Amino acid sequence: CASRYSLDRDGEKLFF.

The gene calls are TRBV7-2 and TRBJ2-1, with 9 bases that match TRBD2. Germline lookup yields CDR1 SGHTA and CDR2 FQGNSA. J was trimmed by 7 bases and V by 1 base; bases with no gene match: 8. The CDR3 is 16 residues long. CDR3 sequence reads: CASSLGASRGGNEQFF. The CDR3 DNA sequence: TGTGCCAGCAGCTTAGGGGCGTCGCGGGGGGGGAATGAGCAGTTCTTC. Full variable domain (missing parts from reference TRBV7-2 and TRBJ2-1): GAGVSQSPSNKVTEKGKDVELRCDPISGHTALYWYRQSLGQGLEFLIYFQGNSAPDKSGLPSDRFSAERTGGSVSTLTIQRTQQEDSAVYLCASSLGASRGGNEQFFGPGTRLTVL.

This clone turned up a few times. The CDR3 spells CASSSAGQTSVNEQFF. The CDR3 DNA sequence: TGTGCCAGCAGCTCCGCCGGACAGACGAGTGTTAACGAGCAGTTCTTC. The rearrangement joins TRBV7-2 to TRBJ2-1; perhaps TRBD1 as D (6 bases). The CDR3 has 16 amino acids. CDR1 and CDR2 (germline): SGHTA, FQGNSA. Trimming removed 4 bases from V and 10 bases from J, with 23 bases in between.

This clone was observed a single time. The rearrangement uses TRBV5-1 and TRBJ1-2; TRBD1 matches 10 bases. This CDR3 is built from 16 residues. CDR1 and CDR2 (germline): SGHRS, YFSETQ. The trim removed 0 bases at V and 6 bases at J, leaving 8 bases unmatched. The CDR3 reads CASSLGHSGTGDGYTF. The CDR3 DNA sequence: TGCGCCAGCAGCTTGGGTCACTCCGGGACAGGGGATGGCTACACCTTC. The full variable domain, its missing parts supplied by reference TRBV5-1 and TRBJ1-2, is KAGVTQTPRYLIKTRGQQVTLSCSPISGHRSVSWYQQTPGQGLQFLFEYFSETQRNKGNFPGRFSGRQFSNSRSEMNVSTLELGDSALYLCASSLGHSGTGDGYTFGSGTRLTVV.

This clone was recorded once. Sequence at one end of the junction differs from germline and may be a read error. V and J are TRBV25-1 and TRBJ2-7; 9 bases line up with TRBD1. The CDR3 consists of 12 residues. CDR1 is MGHDK, CDR2 SYGVNS, per germline. The CDR3 spells CASSDPGQGWNF. In DNA form, the CDR3 reads TGTGCCAGCAGTGACCCGGGACAGGGCTGGAACTTC.

The chain recombines TRBV6-4 with TRBJ1-1, with D unresolved. The germline V and J ends were trimmed by 4 bases and 2 bases, with 8 bases remaining between them. Germline CDR1 and CDR2: MRHNA and SNTAGT. CDR3 size: 13 residues. The CDR3 region has the DNA TGTGCCAGCAGTGCCACGAGAAACACTGAAGCTTTCTTT. Amino acids: CASSATRNTEAFF.

The chain employs TRBV7-8 and TRBJ2-1, with TRBD2 identical over 9 bases. Trimming took 0 bases from V and 7 from J; bases not matched to a gene: 10. The CDR3 has 17 amino acids. Germline V lookup: CDR1 SGHVS, CDR2 FQNEAQ. The CDR3 sequence: CASSLARVGLAKNEQFF. The DNA for the CDR3 is TGTGCCAGCAGCTTAGCAAGGGTTGGACTAGCGAAAAATGAGCAGTTCTTC. The variable domain in full, with the rest retrieved from reference TRBV7-8 and TRBJ2-1, is GAGVSQSPRYKVAKRGQDVALRCDPISGHVSLFWYQQALGQGPEFLTYFQNEAQLDKSGLPSDRFFAERPEGSVSTLKIQRTQQEDSAVYLCASSLARVGLAKNEQFFGPGTRLTVL.

The chain uses TRBV5-8 and TRBJ2-3; 12 nucleotides line up with TRBD2. Germline V gene lookup returns CDR1 SGHTS and CDR2 YDEGEE. There are 15 residues in the CDR3. J was trimmed by 5 bases and V by 7 bases; bases with no gene match: 8. In DNA form, the CDR3 reads TGTGCCAGCGGCCGACTAGCGGGAGTCAGAGATACGCAGTATTTT. Translated, it gives CASGRLAGVRDTQYF.

The gene calls are TRBV11-3 and TRBJ2-1; D gene uncertain. In germline, CDR1 is SGHNT, CDR2 YENEEA. V was cut by 4 bases and J by 2 bases, with 12 bases left in between. There are 15 residues in the CDR3. CDR3 residues: CASSYENGAYNEQFF. CDR3 in DNA: TGTGCCAGCAGCTATGAAAACGGAGCCTACAATGAGCAGTTCTTC.

The chain is built from TRBV9 and TRBJ2-3; D is undetermined. V was clipped by 4 bases and J by 6 bases, with 12 bases between them. CDR3 length equals 13 residues. Germline V CDR1 and CDR2: SGDLS, YYNGEE. Written as DNA, the CDR3 is TGTGCCAGCAGCATTAAAAACTCGGATACGCAGTATTTT. Translating gives CASSIKNSDTQYF. The full variable domain, completed using reference TRBV9 and TRBJ2-3, is DSGVTQTPKHLITATGQRVTLRCSPRSGDLSVYWYQQSLDQGLQFLIQYYNGEERAKGNILERFSAQQFPDLHSELNLSSLELGDSALYFCASSIKNSDTQYFGPGTRLTVL.

The chain has TRBV30 and TRBJ2-3; D is uncertain. Germline assignment: CDR1 GTSNPN and CDR2 SVGIG (reference sequence). V was trimmed by 4 bases and J by 2 bases, leaving 7 bases between them. The CDR3 length is 12 residues. This CDR3 reads CAWNQATDTQYF. The CDR3 bases are TGTGCCTGGAACCAGGCCACAGATACGCAGTATTTT. Full variable domain (outside the CDR3, taken from reference TRBV30 and TRBJ2-3): SQTIHQWPATLVQPVGSPLSLECTVEGTSNPNLYWYRQAAGRGLQLLFYSVGIGQISSEVPQNLSASRPQDRQFILSSKKLLLSDSGFYLCAWNQATDTQYFGPGTRLTVL.

The table lists this clone with a count of one. The genes are TRBV6-4 and TRBJ1-3; perhaps TRBD1 as D (5 bases). Trimming left V 8 bases short and J 0 bases short, with 8 bases between. The CDR3 is 13 amino acids. Germline V gene sequence: CDR1 MRHNA, CDR2 SNTAGT. As DNA, the CDR3 is TGTGCCAGCTGCAGGGTCTCTGGAAACACCATATATTTT. Encoded protein: CASCRVSGNTIYF.